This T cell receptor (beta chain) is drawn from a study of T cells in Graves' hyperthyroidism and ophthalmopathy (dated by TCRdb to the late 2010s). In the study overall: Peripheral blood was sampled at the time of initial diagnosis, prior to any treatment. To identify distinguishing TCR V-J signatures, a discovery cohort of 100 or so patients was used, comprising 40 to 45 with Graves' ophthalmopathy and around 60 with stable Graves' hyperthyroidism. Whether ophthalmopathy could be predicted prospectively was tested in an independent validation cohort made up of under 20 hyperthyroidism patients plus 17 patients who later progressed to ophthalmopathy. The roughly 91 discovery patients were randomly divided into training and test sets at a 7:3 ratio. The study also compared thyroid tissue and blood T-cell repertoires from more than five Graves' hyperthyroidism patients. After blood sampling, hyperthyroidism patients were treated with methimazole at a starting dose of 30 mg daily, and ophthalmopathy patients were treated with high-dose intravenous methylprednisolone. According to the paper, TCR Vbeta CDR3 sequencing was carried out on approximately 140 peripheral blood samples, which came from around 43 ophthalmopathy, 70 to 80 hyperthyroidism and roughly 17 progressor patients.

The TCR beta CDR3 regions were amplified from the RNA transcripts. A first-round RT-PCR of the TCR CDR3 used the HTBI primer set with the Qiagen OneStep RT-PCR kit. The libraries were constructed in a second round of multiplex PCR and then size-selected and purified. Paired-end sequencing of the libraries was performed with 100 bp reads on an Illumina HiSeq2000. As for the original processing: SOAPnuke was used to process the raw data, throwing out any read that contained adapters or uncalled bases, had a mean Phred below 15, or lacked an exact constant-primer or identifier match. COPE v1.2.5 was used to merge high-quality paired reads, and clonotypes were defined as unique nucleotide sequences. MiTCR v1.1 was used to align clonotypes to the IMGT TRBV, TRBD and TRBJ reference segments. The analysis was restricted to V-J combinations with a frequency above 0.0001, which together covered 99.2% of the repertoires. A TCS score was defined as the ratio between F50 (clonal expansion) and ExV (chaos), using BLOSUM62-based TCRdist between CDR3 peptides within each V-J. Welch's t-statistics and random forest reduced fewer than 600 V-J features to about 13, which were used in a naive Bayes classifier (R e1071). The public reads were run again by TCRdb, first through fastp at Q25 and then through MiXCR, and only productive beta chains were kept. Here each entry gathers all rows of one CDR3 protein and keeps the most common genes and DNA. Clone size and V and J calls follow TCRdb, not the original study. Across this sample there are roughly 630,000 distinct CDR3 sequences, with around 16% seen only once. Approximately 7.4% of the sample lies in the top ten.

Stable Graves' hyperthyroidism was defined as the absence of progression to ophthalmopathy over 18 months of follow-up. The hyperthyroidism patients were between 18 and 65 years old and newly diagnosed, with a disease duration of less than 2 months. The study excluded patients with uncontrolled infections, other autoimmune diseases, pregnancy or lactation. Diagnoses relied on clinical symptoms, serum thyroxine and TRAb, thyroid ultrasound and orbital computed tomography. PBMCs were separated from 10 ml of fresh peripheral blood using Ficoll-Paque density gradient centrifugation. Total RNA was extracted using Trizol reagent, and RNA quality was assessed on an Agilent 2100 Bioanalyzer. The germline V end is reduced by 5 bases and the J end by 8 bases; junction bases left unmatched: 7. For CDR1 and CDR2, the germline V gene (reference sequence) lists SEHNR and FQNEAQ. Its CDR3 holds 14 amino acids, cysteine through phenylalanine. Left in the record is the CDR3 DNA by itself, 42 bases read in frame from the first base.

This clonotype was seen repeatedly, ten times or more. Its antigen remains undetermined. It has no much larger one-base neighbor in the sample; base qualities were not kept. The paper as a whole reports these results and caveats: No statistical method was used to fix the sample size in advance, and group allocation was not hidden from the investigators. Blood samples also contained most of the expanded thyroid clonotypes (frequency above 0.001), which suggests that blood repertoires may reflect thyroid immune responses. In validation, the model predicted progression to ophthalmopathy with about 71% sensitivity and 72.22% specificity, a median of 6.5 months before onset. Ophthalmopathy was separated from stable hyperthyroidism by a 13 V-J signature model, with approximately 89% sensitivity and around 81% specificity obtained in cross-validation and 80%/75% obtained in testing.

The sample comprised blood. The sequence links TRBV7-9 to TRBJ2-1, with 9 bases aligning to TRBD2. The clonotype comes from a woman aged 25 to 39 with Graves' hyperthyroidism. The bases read TGTGCCAGCAGCGGGGCTAGCGGGAAAGATGAGCAGTTCTTC. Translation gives CASSGASGKDEQFF.